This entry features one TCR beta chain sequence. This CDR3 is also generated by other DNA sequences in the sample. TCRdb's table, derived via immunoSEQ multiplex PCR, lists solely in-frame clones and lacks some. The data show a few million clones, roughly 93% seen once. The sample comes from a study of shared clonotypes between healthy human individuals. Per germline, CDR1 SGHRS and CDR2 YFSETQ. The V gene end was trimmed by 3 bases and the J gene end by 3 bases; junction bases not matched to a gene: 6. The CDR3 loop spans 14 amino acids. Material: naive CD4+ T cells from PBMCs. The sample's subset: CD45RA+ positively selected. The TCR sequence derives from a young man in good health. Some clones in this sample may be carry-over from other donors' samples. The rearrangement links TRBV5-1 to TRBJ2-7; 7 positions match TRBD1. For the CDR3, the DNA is TGCGCCAGCAGCTCAGGGACAGTAATCTACGAGCAGTACTTC. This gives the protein CASSSGTVIYEQYF.